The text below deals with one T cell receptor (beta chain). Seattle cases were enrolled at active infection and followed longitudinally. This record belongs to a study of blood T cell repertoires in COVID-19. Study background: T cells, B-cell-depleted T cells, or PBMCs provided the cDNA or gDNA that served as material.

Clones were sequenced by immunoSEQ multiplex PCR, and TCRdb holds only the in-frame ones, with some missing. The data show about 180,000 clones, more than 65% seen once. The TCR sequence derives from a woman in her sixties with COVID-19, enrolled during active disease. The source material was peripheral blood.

The CDR3 here is CASSLAGSLSSYNEQFF. DNA for the CDR3: TGTGCCAGCAGCTTAGCGGGCTCACTGAGCTCCTACAATGAGCAGTTCTTC. V is TRBV7-9 and J is TRBJ2-1; D remains unclear. Germline assignment: CDR1 SEHNR and CDR2 FQNEAQ (reference sequence). The V gene lost 0 bases and the J gene lost 0 bases, with 12 bases spanning the gap. CDR3 size: 17 residues.